A selection of T cell receptor beta chains follows, all from one sample in a study of graft-versus-host responses after intestinal transplantation. The table came from immunoSEQ multiplex PCR; TCRdb's copy has only in-frame clones and leaves some out. The table records about 50,000 clones, around nine tenths of them present only once. Their target antigens are unknown. The sequences come from unstimulated CD4+ T cells sorted from spleen or lymph node cells, collected before transplant. These receptors all come from a human donor who was the organ donor for an intestinal transplant. The CDR3 runs from the conserved cysteine through the conserved F or W. The D gene is left open where the match is weak. Only some rows state a clone size, as once, few, many or a class for expanded clones.

14 | TRBJ2-2 | - | TRBD1 | TRBV5-1 | TGCGCCAGCAGCCGTTGGGACAGCACCGGGGAGCTGTTTTTT | CASSRWDSTGELFF
16 | TRBJ2-7 | - | - | TRBV6-6 | TGTGCCAGCAGTCGCCTGGTTGGGGGCTCCTCCTACGAGCAGTACTTC | CASSRLVGGSSYEQYF
11 | TRBJ2-7 | - | - | TRBV5-6 | TGTGCCAGCAGCGCCGGCTACGAGCAGTACTTC | CASSAGYEQYF
13 | TRBJ2-3 | - | - | TRBV11-3 | TGTGCCAGCAGCTTGACTAGCACAGATACGCAGTATTTT | CASSLTSTDTQYF
13 | TRBJ2-7 | - | TRBD1 | TRBV30 | TGTGCCTGGAGCCCGGACAGGCTTTACGAGCAGTACTTC | CAWSPDRLYEQYF
12 | TRBJ1-6 | once | - | TRBV11-2 | TGTGCCAGCAGCTTATCCCATTCACCCCTCCACTTT | CASSLSHSPLHF
12 | TRBJ1-3 | - | - | TRBV2 | TGTGCCAGCAGGGGAGATGGAAACACCATATATTTT | CASRGDGNTIYF
17 | TRBJ2-1 | - | - | TRBV4-2 | TGTGCCAGCAGCCAAGGTGGGGGCAGGGGGGCCTACAATGAGCAGTTCTTC | CASSQGGGRGAYNEQFF
13 | TRBJ1-2 | - | - | TRBV6-5 | TGTGCCAGCAGTACCCCTGCCTACTATGGCTACACCTTC | CASSTPAYYGYTF
16 | TRBJ1-2 | - | - | TRBV7-9 | TGTGCCAGCAGCTTGACAAGACAGGCGGACCACTATGGCTACACCTTC | CASSLTRQADHYGYTF
17 | TRBJ2-5 | - | TRBD2 | TRBV28 | TGTGCCAGCAGTTTTGATTCTGGCGGGAGGGTTCAAGAGACCCAGTACTTC | CASSFDSGGRVQETQYF
12 | TRBJ2-7 | - | - | TRBV28 | TGTGCCAGCAGCCCCGCGGCTTACGAGCAGTACTTC | CASSPAAYEQYF
15 | TRBJ2-3 | - | - | TRBV28 | TGTGCCAGCAGTTTCGCGGCGGGTGCGGGGGATACGCAGTATTTT | CASSFAAGAGDTQYF
14 | TRBJ1-2 | - | - | TRBV6-6 | TGTGCCAGCAGTTACCTCCCGGCAGACTATGGCTACACCTTC | CASSYLPADYGYTF
14 | TRBJ1-2 | - | - | TRBV11-2 | TGTGCCAGCAGTTCCGCCTGGGGGGGCGATGGCTACACCTTC | CASSSAWGGDGYTF
15 | TRBJ2-1 | - | - | TRBV11-3 | TGTGCCAGCAGCTTAGCGGGAAGCTCCTACAATGAGCAGTTCTTC | CASSLAGSSYNEQFF
13 | TRBJ2-3 | - | - | TRBV7-2 | TGTGCCAGCAGCATCTCTAGTAGGGATACGCAGTATTTT | CASSISSRDTQYF
15 | TRBJ2-1 | - | TRBD1 | TRBV5-8 | TGTGCCAGCAGCCCTGGACAGGGTACCTACAATGAGCAGTTCTTC | CASSPGQGTYNEQFF
16 | TRBJ2-3 | - | - | TRBV7-3 | TGTGCCAGCAGCTCATATAGCGGAAGCAGCACAGATACGCAGTATTTT | CASSSYSGSSTDTQYF
13 | TRBJ2-7 | - | - | TRBV7-2 | TGTGCCAGCAGCTTATTAGGCTCCTACGAGCAGTACTTC | CASSLLGSYEQYF
15 | TRBJ2-7 | - | - | TRBV28 | TGTGCCAGCAGCCCCACCGGTAGTATCGTCTTCGAGCAGTACTTC | CASSPTGSIVFEQYF
16 | TRBJ2-2 | - | TRBD1 | TRBV25-1 | TGTGCCAGCAGTGAATATGGGACAGGGGGCACCGGGGAGCTGTTTTTT | CASSEYGTGGTGELFF
12 | TRBJ2-3 | - | TRBD2 | TRBV7-2 | TGTGCCAGCAGCCGGACTAGCGGGACTCAGTATTTT | CASSRTSGTQYF
15 | TRBJ2-7 | - | TRBD2 | TRBV2 | TGTGCCAGCAGTCGGGGACTAGCGGGTACCTACGAGCAGTACTTC | CASSRGLAGTYEQYF
16 | TRBJ2-7 | - | - | TRBV7-2 | TGTGCCAGCAGCGGCAGGGGTGCTAGCGGAACCTACGAGCAGTACTTC | CASSGRGASGTYEQYF
14 | TRBJ2-7 | - | - | TRBV6-5 | TGTGCCAGCAGTTACTCAAACAGTGCCTACGGGCAGTACTTC | CASSYSNSAYGQYF
16 | TRBJ1-3 | - | - | TRBV9 | TGTGCCAGCAGCGTAGGGGGAAGGTCCTCTGGAAACACCATATATTTT | CASSVGGRSSGNTIYF
15 | TRBJ2-3 | - | TRBD2 | TRBV11-2 | TGTGCCAGCAGCCAGCGGGAGGGCCGGACAGATACGCAGTATTTT | CASSQREGRTDTQYF
13 | TRBJ2-7 | - | - | TRBV10-3 | TGTGCCATCAGCCCTAGAGAAGGCTACGAGCAGTACTTC | CAISPREGYEQYF
12 | TRBJ2-5 | once | - | TRBV29-1 | TGCAGCACCAGGATCTACCAAGAGACCCAGTACTTC | CSTRIYQETQYF
13 | TRBJ2-5 | - | - | TRBV5-1 | TGCGCCAGCAGCTTGCCAGGGGAGGAGACCCAGTACTTC | CASSLPGEETQYF
14 | TRBJ1-4 | - | TRBD1 | TRBV30 | TGTGCCTGGAGCCCAGGGGCAGGGGGGGGAAAACTGTTTTTT | CAWSPGAGGGKLFF
15 | TRBJ2-1 | - | TRBD1 | TRBV29-1 | TGCAGCGTTGATAGCCGGACAGGCGTCCTTAATGAGCAGTTCTTC | CSVDSRTGVLNEQFF
16 | TRBJ2-1 | - | - | TRBV7-3 | TGTGCCAGCAGCTTAAGAGTTTCGGTTCCGCCGGATGAGCAGTTCTTC | CASSLRVSVPPDEQFF
13 | TRBJ2-3 | - | - | TRBV27 | TGTGCCAGCAGGAACGGGGGCGCAGATACGCAGTATTTT | CASRNGGADTQYF
16 | TRBJ2-5 | - | TRBD1 | TRBV15 | TGTGCCACCAGCATTACCGGGACAGGGGGCCAAGAGACCCAGTACTTC | CATSITGTGGQETQYF
14 | TRBJ1-5 | - | TRBD1 | TRBV6-5 | TGTGCCAGCAGGCAAGGACAGGGGAATCAGCCCCAGCATTTT | CASRQGQGNQPQHF
15 | TRBJ1-1 | - | - | TRBV27 | TGTGCCAGCAGAGCAGGGTTAGTCCGGAACACTGAAGCTTTCTTT | CASRAGLVRNTEAFF
16 | TRBJ1-6 | few | - | TRBV2 | TGTGCCAGCAGTAGGATCGGCCTCCCTGGAAATTCACCCCTCCACTTT | CASSRIGLPGNSPLHF
18 | TRBJ2-1 | - | TRBD2 | TRBV5-3 | TGTGCCAGAAGCATCCGGACTAGCGGGACGAGCTCCTACAATGAGCAGTTCTTC | CARSIRTSGTSSYNEQFF
14 | TRBJ2-1 | - | - | TRBV19 | TGTGCCAGTAGGACGGGACCCACCTACAATGAGCAGTTCTTC | CASRTGPTYNEQFF
14 | TRBJ2-5 | - | TRBD2 | TRBV30 | TGTGCCTGGAGTGTGGCGGGAGGGCCAGAGACCCAGTACTTC | CAWSVAGGPETQYF
15 | TRBJ1-1 | - | - | TRBV9 | TGTGCCAGCAGCGTAGACGCAGGGATGAACACTGAAGCTTTCTTT | CASSVDAGMNTEAFF
12 | TRBJ2-5 | once | - | TRBV15 | TGTGCCACCAGCAGAGATGGACAGACCCAGTACTTC | CATSRDGQTQYF
16 | TRBJ2-3 | once | TRBD1 | TRBV7-8 | TGTGCCAGCAGCCATACCACCGGGACAGACACAGATACGCAGTATTTT | CASSHTTGTDTDTQYF
13 | TRBJ1-1 | - | - | TRBV5-6 | TGTGCCAGCAGCCCCGAGCCCAACACTGAAGCTTTCTTT | CASSPEPNTEAFF
16 | TRBJ2-5 | - | TRBD1 | TRBV11-2 | TGTGCCAGCAGCCACCAAGGACAGGGGACCCAAGAGACCCAGTACTTC | CASSHQGQGTQETQYF
16 | TRBJ2-3 | - | TRBD2 | TRBV5-1 | TGCGCCAGCAGCTTGTCGGTGACTAGCGGGACAGATACGCAGTATTTT | CASSLSVTSGTDTQYF
15 | TRBJ2-7 | - | TRBD2 | TRBV18 | TGTGCCAGCTCACCAGTCGGGACTAGCGAGTACGAGCAGTACTTC | CASSPVGTSEYEQYF
14 | TRBJ2-1 | - | - | TRBV4-3 | TGCGCCAGCAGCCAAGAAGGGGCCTACAATGAGCAGTTCTTC | CASSQEGAYNEQFF
16 | TRBJ1-3 | - | - | TRBV6-6 | TGTGCCAGCAGTTACACCGGGACTCTCTCTGGAAACACCATATATTTT | CASSYTGTLSGNTIYF
11 | TRBJ2-7 | once | - | TRBV20-1 | TGCAGTGCTACAGGCTCCTACGAGCAGTACTTC | CSATGSYEQYF
16 | TRBJ2-1 | - | TRBD2 | TRBV13 | TGTGCCAGCAGCAATAGCGGGAGGGCCCTCTACAATGAGCAGTTCTTC | CASSNSGRALYNEQFF